This entry is about one T cell receptor (beta chain). Its antigen is not identified. TCR beta CDR3 regions were amplified from RNA. During a first-round RT-PCR of the TCR CDR3, the HTBI primer set was used. TCRdb ran MiXCR on the multiplex PCR reads and lists one entry per CDR3 protein. The sample gives about 350,000 distinct CDR3 sequences, 17% of which show up once; roughly 35% is in the top ten. The data were taken from a study of T cells in Graves' hyperthyroidism and ophthalmopathy. CDR1 and CDR2 from the germline V gene are SGHTS and YDEGEE. The trim removed 4 bases at V and 3 bases at J, leaving 22 bases unmatched. This CDR3 is built from 19 residues. Reasons for excluding patients were uncontrolled infection, other autoimmune disease, pregnancy or lactation. Clinical symptoms, serum thyroxine and TRAb, thyroid ultrasound and orbital computed tomography were used for the diagnoses. It was at first hyperthyroidism diagnosis, before any ophthalmopathy symptoms, that the blood sample was taken.

Study-level points and caveats: Ophthalmopathy, as predicted by the model, came a median about seven months after the prediction.

This sequence was found in a woman aged 25 to 39 with Graves' hyperthyroidism that later progressed to Graves' ophthalmopathy. The rearrangement joins TRBV5-8 to TRBJ2-7, with 7 bases fitting TRBD1. Sequencing input: blood. This CDR3 reads CASSPSILSGGRSFYEQYF. For the CDR3, the DNA is TGTGCCAGCAGCCCAAGCATCCTATCAGGGGGACGGAGTTTCTACGAGCAGTACTTC.